The 30 T cell receptor beta chains below all came from one sample that was sequenced in a study of patients and donors after allogeneic stem cell transplantation. From the RT-PCR reads, TCRdb called clonotypes with MiXCR, one entry per CDR3 protein. The sample has about 960,000 distinct CDR3 sequences; more than 15% are singletons. Sequenced sample: blood, either unsorted or a sorted T cell fraction (not recorded which). The source of these receptors is a human donor who was either an allogeneic HSCT recipient or a stem cell or donor lymphocyte infusion donor (not recorded which). It is not recorded whose cells these are; they may come from a transplant donor.

This clonotype was counted a few times. The CDR3 sequence: CASSPPNRVGEKLFF. In nucleotides, the CDR3 is TGTGCCAGCTCACCACCTAACAGGGTGGGAGAAAAACTGTTTTTT. The chain couples TRBV18 to TRBJ1-4; tentative D call: TRBD1 (6 bases). V dropped 0 bases and J dropped 8 bases, with 13 bases sitting between them. The germline V gene has CDR1 KGHSH and CDR2 LQKENI. This CDR3 is built from 15 residues.

The chain combines TRBV9 with TRBJ2-1, with D possibly TRBD2 on 5 matching bases. This CDR3 is built from 16 residues. Trimming took 1 base from V and 0 from J, leaving 11 bases between them. Germline V gene lookup returns CDR1 SGDLS and CDR2 YYNGEE. The CDR3 loop is CASSVSGPASYNEQFF. The CDR3 DNA follows: TGTGCCAGCAGCGTAAGCGGACCTGCCTCCTACAATGAGCAGTTCTTC.

The V and J genes are TRBV6-2 or TRBV6-3 and TRBJ2-1; TRBD2 agrees at 10 bases. From germline, CDR1 is MNHEY and CDR2 SVGEGT. Unmatched junction bases numbered 5, after V lost 5 bases and J lost 7 bases. The CDR3 runs 14 residues. CDR3 nucleotide sequence: TGTGCCAGCAGTACAGCGGGAGGGCGTAATGAGCAGTTCTTC. Translating it yields CASSTAGGRNEQFF.

This clonotype was seen a handful of times. The rearrangement joins TRBV12-3 or TRBV12-4 to TRBJ1-1; no firm D call. V was clipped by 1 base and J by 10 bases, with 13 bases between them. The CDR3 extends over 13 amino acids. CDR3 nucleotides: TGTGCCAGCAGTTTAGATGCCCGAGGCGGAGCTTTCTTT. As protein: CASSLDARGGAFF.

This clonotype appeared once. The rearrangement uses TRBV4-2 and TRBJ2-5; possibly TRBD1 or TRBD2 for D (6 bases each). The length of the CDR3 is 14 residues. Per germline, CDR1 LGHNA and CDR2 YNFKEQ. Trimming removed 4 bases from V and 4 bases from J, with 13 bases in between. In nucleotides, the CDR3 is TGTGCCAGCAGCCCCCCGGGGGCCGCAGAGACCCAGTACTTC. It encodes CASSPPGAAETQYF.

In its sample, this clonotype was seen a few times. The rearrangement links TRBV7-2 to TRBJ2-3, with D uncertain. The CDR3 totals 16 residues. Trimming pared 5 bases from V and 5 bases from J, leaving 20 bases between. Germline V lookup: CDR1 SGHTA, CDR2 FQGNSA. The CDR3 sequence is CASSPLATSTGDTQYF. The CDR3 coding sequence is TGTGCCAGCAGCCCCCTGGCGACTTCCACGGGAGATACGCAGTATTTT.

This clonotype was observed a handful of times. This sequence joins TRBV6-5 and TRBJ2-3; the D is unclear. V was pared by 0 bases and J by 1 base, with 8 bases between. Germline CDR1 and CDR2: MNHEY and SVGAGI. This CDR3 contains 15 residues. CDR3 bases: TGTGCCAGCAGTTACTCGGCGGCTGGCACAGATACGCAGTATTTT. This translates into CASSYSAAGTDTQYF.

A few counts support this clonotype. This rearrangement joins TRBV7-9 to TRBJ2-3; maybe TRBD1 (6 bases). The V end was cut by 7 bases, the J end by 5 bases, with 13 bases between. The CDR3 contains 13 residues. Germline V gene lookup returns CDR1 SEHNR and CDR2 FQNEAQ (reference sequence). CDR3 loop: CASIRGSEDTQYF. The CDR3 DNA follows: TGTGCCAGCATCAGGGGATCCGAAGATACGCAGTATTTT.

The chain has TRBV4-3 and TRBJ1-1; D call uncertain. The CDR3 sequence is 14 residues long. In germline, CDR1 is LGHNA, CDR2 YSLEER. V was cut by 1 base and J by 5 bases, with 11 bases left in between. CDR3 loop: CASSQVKGNTEAFF. CDR3 coding DNA: TGCGCCAGCAGCCAAGTAAAGGGAAATACTGAAGCTTTCTTT.

The V call is TRBV20-1, the J call TRBJ2-1; D possibly corresponds to TRBD1 (6 bases). Germline CDR1 and CDR2: DFQATT and SNEGSKA (reference sequence). CDR3 length equals 12 residues. The V end lost 5 bases, the J end lost 12 bases, and 17 bases lay between the germline ends. The CDR3 DNA reads TGCAGTGCTCCTTACAGGGTAGGGTTGCAGTTCTTC. Translated, it gives CSAPYRVGLQFF.

This clonotype was observed many times. The rearrangement uses TRBV10-3 and TRBJ2-1; tentatively, D is TRBD1 (6 bases). V was shortened by 8 bases and J by 5 bases, with 13 bases between the two germline ends. Germline-derived CDR1 and CDR2 are ENHRY and SYGVKD. This CDR3 has 13 amino acids. The CDR3 loop is CAIWQGLNNEQFF. In DNA form, the CDR3 reads TGTGCCATCTGGCAGGGGCTAAACAATGAGCAGTTCTTC.

This clonotype was found a few times. The gene calls are TRBV20-1 and TRBJ1-5; D is ambiguous. This CDR3 is 16 amino acids long. Trimming shortened V by 0 bases and J by 1 base, and 13 bases separated the two germline ends. Germline assignment: CDR1 DFQATT and CDR2 SNEGSKA (reference sequence). The CDR3 here is CSARDISMGSNQPQHF. Here the CDR3 DNA reads TGCAGTGCTAGAGATATCTCAATGGGGAGCAATCAGCCCCAGCATTTT.

The chain carries TRBV18 and TRBJ1-2; D unresolved. Germline assignment: CDR1 KGHSH and CDR2 LQKENI. CDR3 length: 18 amino acids. V lost 1 base, J lost 0 bases, and 18 bases lay in between. CDR3 nucleotide sequence: TGTGCCAGCTCACCACGCCATCTATTACAGAGAGCTAACTATGGCTACACCTTC. Translating gives CASSPRHLLQRANYGYTF.

The chain recombines TRBV6-1 with TRBJ2-1; D is uncertain. CDR3 length equals 15 residues. The V end was cut by 5 bases, the J end by 0 bases, with 11 bases between. Germline CDR1 reads MNHNS; CDR2 reads SASEGT. This CDR3 reads CASSTRTASYNEQFF. The CDR3 region has the DNA TGTGCCAGCAGTACCCGGACGGCCTCCTACAATGAGCAGTTCTTC.

This clonotype was counted ten times or more. The genes are TRBV12-3 or TRBV12-4 and TRBJ2-5; no clear D. This CDR3 has 14 residues. The V end lost 3 bases, the J end lost 4 bases, and 12 bases lay between the germline ends. CDR3 in DNA: TGTGCCAGCAGTTTGGGGTCTTCGGGAGAGACCCAGTACTTC. Protein sequence: CASSLGSSGETQYF.

The V gene is TRBV5-1, the J gene TRBJ2-1, with 9 nucleotides matching TRBD1. Germline V gives CDR1 SGHRS, CDR2 YFSETQ. With V trimmed by 2 bases and J by 7 bases, 4 bases remained unmatched. This CDR3 spans 14 amino acids. This CDR3 reads CASSLGQGPNEQFF. The CDR3 DNA reads TGCGCCAGCAGCTTAGGACAGGGGCCGAATGAGCAGTTCTTC.

The table lists this clonotype with a few counts. The V gene is TRBV20-1, the J gene TRBJ1-1; no definite D call. CDR1 DFQATT and CDR2 SNEGSKA come from the germline V gene (reference sequence). CDR3 size: 17 residues. V dropped 8 bases and J dropped 0 bases, with 25 bases sitting between them. The CDR3 nucleotides read TGCAGTACCCCCGGCTGGCGGACCCAAATTATGAACACTGAAGCTTTCTTT. This codes for CSTPGWRTQIMNTEAFF.

The chain carries TRBV10-3 and TRBJ2-7; D unclear. Germline CDR1 ENHRY, CDR2 SYGVKD. CDR3 length: 12 residues. V lost 2 bases and J 5 bases, leaving 7 bases between the germline ends. The CDR3 nucleotides read TGTGCCATCAGTGAGGAGTCCCACGAGCAGTACTTC. It specifies CAISEESHEQYF.

The rearrangement uses TRBV15 and TRBJ2-7; D may correspond to TRBD1 or TRBD2 (5 bases each). Deletions cut 3 bases from V and 2 bases from J, with 11 bases between. The CDR3 loop spans 14 amino acids. Germline V gene sequence: CDR1 LNHNV, CDR2 YYDKDF (reference sequence). CDR3 in DNA: TGTGCCACCAGCAGCGACCGGGGCCCCTACGAGCAGTACTTC. Its translation: CATSSDRGPYEQYF.

The chain combines TRBV10-3 with TRBJ2-4; TRBD2 is a possible D gene (5 bases). CDR3 length equals 19 residues. Germline V gene lookup returns CDR1 ENHRY and CDR2 SYGVKD. With 0 bases removed from V and 0 bases from J, the gap between germline ends came to 18 bases. The CDR3: CAISESILASTLAKNIQYF. The DNA for the CDR3 is TGTGCCATCAGTGAGTCGATTCTGGCTAGCACCTTAGCCAAAAACATTCAGTACTTC.

This clonotype came up a few times. The V call is TRBV21-1, the J call TRBJ1-2; TRBD1, the table's D call, lacks a check against the DNA. TRBV21-1 is labeled a pseudogene. The CDR3 sequence is 13 residues long. The CDR3: CASSNRGRWGYTF. CDR3 DNA sequence: TGTGCCAGCAGCAACAGGGGGCGTTGGGGCTACACCTTC.

The chain recombines TRBV2 with TRBJ2-1, with a possible D match to TRBD1 (6 bases). CDR3 length: 14 residues. Trimming removed 0 bases at V and 9 bases at J, with 12 bases between. CDR1 SNHLY and CDR2 FYNNEI come from the germline V gene. This chain's CDR3 is CASSEASWDTEQFF. In DNA form, the CDR3 reads TGTGCCAGCAGTGAAGCGTCGTGGGACACTGAGCAGTTCTTC.

The rearrangement links TRBV4-2 to TRBJ1-2; D might be TRBD1 (5 bases). The V end was cut by 3 bases, the J end by 4 bases, with 15 bases between. CDR3 length: 15 residues. The germline V gene has CDR1 LGHNA and CDR2 YNFKEQ. The CDR3 DNA reads TGTGCCAGCAGCCAGCCTAGCTCGAGGGGCTATGGCTACACCTTC. It yields the protein CASSQPSSRGYGYTF.

This chain links TRBV4-3 with TRBJ1-3; D possibly corresponds to TRBD1 (5 bases). V was cut by 1 base and J by 2 bases, with 9 bases left in between. CDR3 size: 15 residues. Germline values: CDR1 LGHNA, CDR2 YSLEER. For the CDR3, the DNA is TGCGCCAGCAGCCAAGGGGGGGACCCTGGAAACACCATATATTTT. Protein sequence: CASSQGGDPGNTIYF.

This clonotype was seen more than once but under ten times. The chain couples TRBV7-2 to TRBJ1-1; D is uncertain. The CDR3 length is 14 residues. Trimming stripped 1 base from V and 7 bases from J, with 13 bases between. Germline V gives CDR1 SGHTA, CDR2 FQGNSA. The CDR3 sequence is CASSLDRYSLEAFF. The CDR3 nucleotides are TGTGCCAGCAGCTTAGATAGGTACAGTCTTGAAGCTTTCTTT.

V is TRBV5-1 and J is TRBJ1-6; no definite D call. The CDR3 runs 12 residues. CDR1 and CDR2 (germline): SGHRS, YFSETQ. Trimming shortened V by 0 bases and J by 11 bases, and 6 bases separated the two germline ends. The CDR3 spells CASSLDSTPLHF. The DNA for the CDR3 is TGCGCCAGCAGCTTGGATTCTACACCCCTCCACTTT.

This clonotype occurred a few times. The chain links TRBV12-3 or TRBV12-4 to TRBJ2-5; TRBD2 aligns across 10 bases. J gave up 1 base and V 2 bases, and 4 bases lay outside the gene matches. This CDR3 is built from 16 residues. CDR3 bases: TGTGCCAGCAGTTTAAAGGCTAGCGGGGGCCAAGAGACCCAGTACTTC. As protein: CASSLKASGGQETQYF.

This clonotype was picked up a small number of times. The genes are TRBV29-1 and TRBJ2-7, with D possibly matching TRBD2 (5 bases). Germline loops: CDR1 SQVTM, CDR2 ANQGSEA. V lost 7 bases, J lost 5 bases, and 15 bases lay in between. CDR3 length: 12 residues. The DNA of the CDR3 is TGCAGCGCCGGGGTAGACCCAGACGAGCAGTACTTC. Translating gives CSAGVDPDEQYF.

In its sample, this clonotype was seen a few times. V and J are TRBV13 and TRBJ2-1; D might be TRBD2 (6 bases). The CDR3 is made up of 17 amino acids. Germline V lookup: CDR1 PRHDT, CDR2 FYEKMQ (reference sequence). V lost 4 bases and J lost 13, with 29 bases in between. Here the CDR3 reads CASSSGGGFSGPMGQFF. In DNA form, the CDR3 reads TGTGCCAGCAGCTCCGGGGGTGGGTTTAGCGGTCCAATGGGACAGTTCTTC.

This clonotype was picked up many times. CDR3 sequence reads: CAISELGQLNEKLFF. The CDR3, as DNA: TGTGCCATCAGTGAACTTGGACAGCTAAATGAAAAACTGTTTTTT. J is TRBJ1-4 and V is TRBV10-3; tentatively, D is TRBD1 (6 bases). Germline V gene data show CDR1 as ENHRY and CDR2 as SYGVKD. CDR3 length equals 15 residues. The germline V and J ends were trimmed by 3 bases and 5 bases, with 13 bases remaining between them.